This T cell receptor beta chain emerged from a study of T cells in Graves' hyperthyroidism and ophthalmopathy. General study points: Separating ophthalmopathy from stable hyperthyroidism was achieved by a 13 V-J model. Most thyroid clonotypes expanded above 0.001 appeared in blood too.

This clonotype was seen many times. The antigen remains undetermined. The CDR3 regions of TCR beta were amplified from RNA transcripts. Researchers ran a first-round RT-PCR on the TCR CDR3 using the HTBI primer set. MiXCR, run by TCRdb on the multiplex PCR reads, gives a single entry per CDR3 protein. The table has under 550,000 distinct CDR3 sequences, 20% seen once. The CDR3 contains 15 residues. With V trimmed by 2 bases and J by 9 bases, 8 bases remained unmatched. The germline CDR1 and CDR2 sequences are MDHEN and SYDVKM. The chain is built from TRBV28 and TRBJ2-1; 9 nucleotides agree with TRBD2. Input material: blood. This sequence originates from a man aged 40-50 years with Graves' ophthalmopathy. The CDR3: CASSLPLAGRGEQFF. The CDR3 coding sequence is TGTGCCAGCAGTTTACCTCTAGCGGGAAGGGGTGAGCAGTTCTTC. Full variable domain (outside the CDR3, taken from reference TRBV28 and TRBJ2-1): DVKVTQSSRYLVKRTGEKVFLECVQDMDHENMFWYRQDPGLGLRLIYFSYDVKMKEKGDIPEGYSVSREKKERFSLILESASTNQTSMYLCASSLPLAGRGEQFFGPGTRLTVL.